What follows are 13 T cell receptor beta chains derived from one specimen sequenced in a study of OX40 agonist ivuxolimab in advanced cancers. TCRdb's table, derived via immunoSEQ multiplex PCR, lists solely in-frame clones and lacks some. Among some 70,000 clones listed, around four fifths were seen once. The sequencing used CD4+ or CD8+ T cells sorted from blood, collected in a trial of the OX40 agonist ivuxolimab. These receptors were taken from an adult with an advanced solid tumor such as melanoma, head and neck, liver or kidney cancer.

This clone was picked up one time. This sequence joins TRBV6-1 and TRBJ1-4; D may be TRBD1 (5 bases). Trimming took 6 bases from V and 9 from J, leaving 20 bases between them. CDR1 is MNHNS, CDR2 SASEGT, per germline. The CDR3 spans 15 residues. This CDR3 is CASRDRDPAGQKLFF. For the CDR3, the DNA is TGTGCCAGCAGAGACCGGGACCCGGCCGGGCAAAAACTGTTTTTT.

The genes are TRBV9 and TRBJ2-7, with 11 bases matching TRBD2. The CDR3 consists of 15 residues. Per the germline V gene, CDR1 is SGDLS and CDR2 is YYNGEE. The trim removed 3 bases at V and 3 bases at J, leaving 5 bases unmatched. CDR3 amino acids: CASSETGTSGYEQYF. In nucleotides, the CDR3 is TGTGCCAGCAGCGAAACCGGGACTAGCGGCTACGAGCAGTACTTC. Based on the CDR3 plus reference TRBV9 and TRBJ2-7, the full variable domain is DSGVTQTPKHLITATGQRVTLRCSPRSGDLSVYWYQQSLDQGLQFLIQYYNGEERAKGNILERFSAQQFPDLHSELNLSSLELGDSALYFCASSETGTSGYEQYFGPGTRLTVT.

This clone was counted once. The V call is TRBV5-1, the J call TRBJ1-1; D possibly corresponds to TRBD1 (5 bases). The CDR3 length is 12 residues. From germline, CDR1 is SGHRS and CDR2 YFSETQ. Trimming pared 5 bases from V and 8 bases from J, leaving 13 bases between. As DNA, the CDR3 is TGCGCCAGCAGTGCGGGGGGGATAGAAGCTTTCTTT. Translating gives CASSAGGIEAFF.

V gene TRBV28 combines with J gene TRBJ2-7, with TRBD2 as a possible D gene (6 bases). Trimming shortened V by 4 bases and J by 0 bases, and 16 bases separated the two germline ends. The CDR3 has 16 amino acids. Germline loops: CDR1 MDHEN, CDR2 SYDVKM. CDR3 in DNA: TGTGCCAGCAGTTGGGCCCTCGGAGGGAGCTCCTACGAGCAGTACTTC. Translation: CASSWALGGSSYEQYF.

This chain links TRBV7-2 with TRBJ2-1; D not certain. The CDR3 covers 11 residues. Germline V gives CDR1 SGHTA, CDR2 FQGNSA. Trimming removed 10 bases from V and 8 bases from J, with 12 bases in between. Here the CDR3 DNA reads TGTGCCACCCTCCGAGGATATGAGCAGTTCTTC. As protein: CATLRGYEQFF.

The gene calls are TRBV14 and TRBJ1-3; D unclear. The CDR3 spans 14 residues. The germline V and J ends were trimmed by 4 bases and 0 bases, with 7 bases remaining between them. Per germline, CDR1 SGHDN and CDR2 FVKESK. The CDR3 nucleotides are TGTGCCAGCAGCCCGCAGGTCTCTGGAAACACCATATATTTT. This codes for CASSPQVSGNTIYF.

The CDR3 loop reads CASSPDRGQGYTF. The CDR3 DNA follows: TGTGCCAGCTCACCGGACAGGGGGCAAGGCTACACCTTC. The chain joins TRBV18 to TRBJ1-2; TRBD1 matches at 11 bases. The CDR3 sequence is 13 residues long. Trimming removed 3 bases from V and 8 bases from J; junction bases left unmatched: 2. Germline CDR1 KGHSH, CDR2 LQKENI.

This chain uses TRBV19 with TRBJ2-7; D is unclear. The CDR3 is 13 residues long. With 4 bases removed from V and 3 bases from J, the gap between germline ends came to 10 bases. The germline V gene has CDR1 LNHDA and CDR2 SQIVND (reference sequence). For the CDR3, the DNA is TGTGCCAGTAGTAAAGATATTAGCTACGAGCAGTACTTC. It codes for CASSKDISYEQYF. The variable domain in full, completed from reference TRBV19 and TRBJ2-7, reads DGGITQSPKYLFRKEGQNVTLSCEQNLNHDAMYWYRQDPGQGLRLIYYSQIVNDFQKGDIAEGYSVSREKKESFPLTVTSAQKNPTAFYLCASSKDISYEQYFGPGTRLTVT.

This chain links TRBV28 with TRBJ2-6; 8 nucleotides line up with TRBD1. Looked up from germline, CDR1 is MDHEN and CDR2 is SYDVKM. The trim removed 6 bases at V and 3 bases at J, leaving 4 bases unmatched. This CDR3 has 15 amino acids. The CDR3 sequence is CASSSGGIGANVLTF. The DNA for the CDR3 is TGTGCCAGCAGCTCAGGGGGCATTGGGGCCAACGTCCTGACTTTC.

The chain is built from TRBV28 and TRBJ1-1, with D possibly being TRBD1 (5 bases). CDR3 length: 14 residues. Germline V gene lookup returns CDR1 MDHEN and CDR2 SYDVKM. The V end lost 5 bases, the J end lost 0 bases, and 10 bases lay between the germline ends. The CDR3 DNA is TGTGCCAGCAGTCCTGACAGATTGAACACTGAAGCTTTCTTT. Translating gives CASSPDRLNTEAFF.

This sequence joins TRBV5-5 and TRBJ1-1, with 10 bases matching TRBD1. The CDR3 has 16 residues. Germline V gene sequence: CDR1 SGHKS, CDR2 YYEKEE (reference sequence). J gave up 0 bases and V 4 bases, and 6 bases lay outside the gene matches. CDR3 residues: CASSPGTGALNTEAFF. The CDR3 region has the DNA TGTGCCAGCAGCCCAGGGACAGGGGCCCTGAACACTGAAGCTTTCTTT.

The chain combines TRBV5-1 with TRBJ1-4; 9 nucleotides match TRBD1. The germline gives CDR1 SGHRS, CDR2 YFSETQ. The CDR3 consists of 16 residues. With 4 bases clipped from V and 5 bases from J, the junction kept 9 bases outside the gene matches. DNA for the CDR3: TGCGCCAGCAGCACCCCAACCGGGACAGGGAATGAAAAACTGTTTTTT. It yields the protein CASSTPTGTGNEKLFF. Based on the CDR3 plus reference TRBV5-1 and TRBJ1-4, the full variable domain is KAGVTQTPRYLIKTRGQQVTLSCSPISGHRSVSWYQQTPGQGLQFLFEYFSETQRNKGNFPGRFSGRQFSNSRSEMNVSTLELGDSALYLCASSTPTGTGNEKLFFGSGTQLSVL.

J is TRBJ2-3 and V is TRBV7-9, with TRBD2 matching over 8 bases. Germline V gives CDR1 SEHNR, CDR2 FQNEAQ (reference sequence). The J segment lost 4 bases and the V segment lost 1 base, leaving 7 bases of the junction unmatched. The CDR3 spans 16 residues. CDR3 sequence reads: CASSLVAGGGSDTQYF. CDR3 sequence (DNA): TGTGCCAGCAGCTTAGTTGCGGGGGGCGGTTCAGATACGCAGTATTTT.